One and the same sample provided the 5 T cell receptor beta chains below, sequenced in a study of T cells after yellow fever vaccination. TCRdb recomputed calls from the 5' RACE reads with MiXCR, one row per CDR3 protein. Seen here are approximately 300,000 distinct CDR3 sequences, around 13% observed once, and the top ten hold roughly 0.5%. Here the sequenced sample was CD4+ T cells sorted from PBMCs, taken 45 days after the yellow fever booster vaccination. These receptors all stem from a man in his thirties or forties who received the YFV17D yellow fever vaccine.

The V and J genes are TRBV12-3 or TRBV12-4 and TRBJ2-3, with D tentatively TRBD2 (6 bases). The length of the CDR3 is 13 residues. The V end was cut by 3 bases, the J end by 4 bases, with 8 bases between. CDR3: CASSFSGADTQYF. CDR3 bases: TGTGCCAGCAGTTTTTCGGGGGCAGATACGCAGTATTTT.

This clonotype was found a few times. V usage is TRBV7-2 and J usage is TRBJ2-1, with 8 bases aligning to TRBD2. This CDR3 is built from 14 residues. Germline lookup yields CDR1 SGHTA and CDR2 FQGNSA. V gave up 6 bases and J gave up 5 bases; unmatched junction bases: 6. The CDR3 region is CASRAGGSNNEQFF. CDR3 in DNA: TGTGCCAGCAGGGCGGGAGGATCTAACAATGAGCAGTTCTTC.

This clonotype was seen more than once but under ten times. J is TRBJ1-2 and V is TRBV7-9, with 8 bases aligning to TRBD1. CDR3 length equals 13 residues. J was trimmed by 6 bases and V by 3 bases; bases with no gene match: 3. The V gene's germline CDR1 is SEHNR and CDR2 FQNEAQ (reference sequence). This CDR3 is CASSFGQGHGYTF. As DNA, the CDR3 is TGTGCCAGCAGCTTCGGACAGGGTCATGGCTACACCTTC.

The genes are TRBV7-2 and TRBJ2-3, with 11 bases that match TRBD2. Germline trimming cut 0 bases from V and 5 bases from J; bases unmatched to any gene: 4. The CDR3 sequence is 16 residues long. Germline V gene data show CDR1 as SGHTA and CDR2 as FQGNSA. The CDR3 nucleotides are TGTGCCAGCAGCTTAGCGCCACTAGCGGGAGAAGATACGCAGTATTTT. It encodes CASSLAPLAGEDTQYF.

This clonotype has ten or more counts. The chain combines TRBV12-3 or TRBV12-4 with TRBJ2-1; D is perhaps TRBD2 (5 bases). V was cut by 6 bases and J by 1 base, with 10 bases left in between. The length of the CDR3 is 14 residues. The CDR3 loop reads CASSPTGSYNEQFF. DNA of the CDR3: TGTGCCAGCAGCCCAACGGGATCCTACAATGAGCAGTTCTTC.